The entry below gives a single T cell receptor beta chain sequence along with its context. Its specificity is not known. This CDR3 is built from 15 residues. CDR1 and CDR2 from the germline V gene are SGDLS and YYNGEE. V gave up 0 bases and J gave up 6 bases; unmatched junction bases: 6. These data originate in a study of T cell clonotyping in hematopoietic cell transplantation. The wider study: Recipients' pretransplant samples followed cytoreduction. Study observations and caveats: Higher Inverse Simpson Index values in graft donor and pretransplant recipient predicted broader posttransplant TCR diversity.

The table came from immunoSEQ multiplex PCR; TCRdb's copy has only in-frame clones and leaves some out. The sample yields 25,000 to 35,000 clones, 60% to 75% seen once. Regarding time point: recipient sample about 28 days before transplant, after cytoreduction. The sample here was peripheral blood mononuclear cells, taken before stem cell transplant. V and J are TRBV9 and TRBJ2-1; TRBD2 matches 7 bases. The clonotype was recovered from a man in his fifties with myelodysplastic syndrome. Some clones in this sample may be carry-over from other donors' samples. In nucleotides, the CDR3 is TGTGCCAGCAGCGTAGATAACGGGACTATCAATGAGCAGTTCTTC. Protein: CASSVDNGTINEQFF.